The entry below gives a single T cell receptor (beta chain) sequence along with its context. The data were taken from a study of blood T cells in healthy people across ages. The authors ran a second PCR of about 6 to 11 cycles using a sample-barcoded 5' primer and a J-beta primer mix. TCRdb passed the 5' RACE reads through MiXCR, listing each CDR3 protein once. The sample has roughly 800,000 distinct CDR3 sequences; 55% to 70% are singletons. Germline V gene sequence: CDR1 MNHNS, CDR2 SASEGT. The CDR3 has 15 amino acids. With 2 bases removed from V and 1 base from J, the gap between germline ends came to 12 bases. Donors ranged from roughly 6 to 100 years old and were healthy Caucasians in Russia.

The sequencing sample was made of blood. This TCR was sampled from a man younger than 45 in good health. The V call is TRBV6-1, the J call TRBJ2-7; maybe TRBD1 (5 bases). The CDR3 region has the DNA TGTGCCAGCAGTGAATTGCCAGGGTCATCCTACGAGCAGTACTTC. Its protein is CASSELPGSSYEQYF.